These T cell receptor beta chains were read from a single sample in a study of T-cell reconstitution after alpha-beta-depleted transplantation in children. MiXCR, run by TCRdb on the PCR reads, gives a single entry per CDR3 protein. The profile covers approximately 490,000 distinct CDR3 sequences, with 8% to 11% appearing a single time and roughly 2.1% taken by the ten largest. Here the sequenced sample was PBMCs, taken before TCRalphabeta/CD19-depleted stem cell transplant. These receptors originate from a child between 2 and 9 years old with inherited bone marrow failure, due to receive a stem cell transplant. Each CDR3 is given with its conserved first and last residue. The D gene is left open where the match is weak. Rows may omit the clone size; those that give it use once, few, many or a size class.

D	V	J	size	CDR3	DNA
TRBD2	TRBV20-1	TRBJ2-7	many	CSARDGTRFWEQYF	TGCAGTGCTAGAGATGGGACTAGATTCTGGGAGCAGTACTTC
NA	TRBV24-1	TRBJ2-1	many	CATLRLGPYNEQFF	TGTGCCACCCTCCGACTAGGCCCGTACAATGAGCAGTTCTTC
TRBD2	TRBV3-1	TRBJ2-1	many	CASSPSSGRSYEQFF	TGTGCCAGCAGCCCGTCTAGCGGGAGAAGCTATGAGCAGTTCTTC
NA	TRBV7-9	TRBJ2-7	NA	CASSGGDYEQYF	TGTGCCAGCAGTGGAGGGGACTACGAGCAGTACTTC
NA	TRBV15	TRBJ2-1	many	CATSSVDNEQFF	TGTGCCACCAGCAGTGTGGACAATGAGCAGTTCTTC
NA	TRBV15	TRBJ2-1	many	CATSRDGGDSVNEQFF	TGTGCCACCAGCAGAGATGGGGGGGACAGTGTCAATGAGCAGTTCTTC
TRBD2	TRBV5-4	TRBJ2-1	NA	CASSYRDYSPNEQFF	TGTGCCAGCAGCTACCGGGACTATAGCCCCAATGAGCAGTTCTTC
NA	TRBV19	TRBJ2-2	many	CASTQAGELFF	TGTGCCAGTACCCAGGCCGGGGAGCTGTTTTTT
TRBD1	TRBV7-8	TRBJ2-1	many	CASSFPGQGNEQFF	TGTGCCAGCAGCTTCCCGGGACAGGGCAATGAGCAGTTCTTC
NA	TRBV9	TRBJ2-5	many	CASSARYQETQYF	TGTGCCAGCAGCGCCAGGTACCAAGAGACCCAGTACTTC
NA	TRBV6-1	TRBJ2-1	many	CASSRSGNEQFF	TGTGCCAGCAGTCGAAGCGGCAATGAGCAGTTCTTC
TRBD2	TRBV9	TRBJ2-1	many	CARTSGNNEQFF	TGTGCCAGGACTAGCGGTAACAATGAGCAGTTCTTC
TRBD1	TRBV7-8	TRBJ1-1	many	CASSLRTGETGEAFF	TGTGCCAGCAGCCTACGGACAGGCGAGACAGGTGAAGCTTTCTTT
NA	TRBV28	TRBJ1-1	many	CASTPGANWRGTEAFF	TGTGCCAGCACCCCGGGGGCAAACTGGAGAGGCACTGAAGCTTTCTTT
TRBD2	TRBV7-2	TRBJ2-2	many	CASSDRPSGSTGELFF	TGTGCCAGCAGCGATCGCCCTAGCGGGAGCACCGGGGAGCTGTTTTTT
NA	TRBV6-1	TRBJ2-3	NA	CASRTDGTDTQYF	TGTGCCAGCAGGACGGATGGCACAGATACGCAGTATTTT
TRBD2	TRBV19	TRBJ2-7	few	CASSIDLSSGREYYEQYF	TGTGCCAGTAGTATAGATCTGTCTAGCGGGAGAGAATACTACGAGCAGTACTTC
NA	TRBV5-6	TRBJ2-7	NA	CASSPGPGAGYEQYF	TGTGCCAGCAGCCCAGGACCGGGGGCCGGCTACGAGCAGTACTTC
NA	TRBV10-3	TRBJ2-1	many	CAISTQGGGNEQFF	TGTGCCATCAGTACCCAAGGAGGGGGGAATGAGCAGTTCTTC
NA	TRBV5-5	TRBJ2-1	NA	CASSFWGGGNEQFF	TGTGCCAGCAGCTTTTGGGGAGGAGGCAATGAGCAGTTCTTC
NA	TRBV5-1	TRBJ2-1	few	CASSLGARDNEQFF	TGCGCCAGCAGCTTAGGGGCTAGGGACAATGAGCAGTTCTTC
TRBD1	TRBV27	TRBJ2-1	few	CASSLGTGFYNEQFF	TGTGCCAGCAGTTTAGGGACAGGTTTTTACAATGAGCAGTTCTTC
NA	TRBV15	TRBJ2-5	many	CATSRAQETQYF	TGTGCCACCAGCAGAGCCCAAGAGACCCAGTACTTC
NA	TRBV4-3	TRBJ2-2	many	CASSPAGPGYTGELFF	TGCGCCAGCAGCCCGGCGGGCCCTGGGTACACCGGGGAGCTGTTTTTT
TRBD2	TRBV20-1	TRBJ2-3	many	CSAGGLAGTDTQYF	TGCAGTGCTGGGGGACTAGCGGGCACAGATACGCAGTATTTT
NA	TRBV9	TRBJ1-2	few	CASSAFGGLAPYGYTF	TGTGCCAGCAGCGCCTTCGGGGGATTGGCCCCATATGGCTACACCTTC
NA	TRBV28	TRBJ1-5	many	CASTTGSGQPQHF	TGTGCCAGCACTACAGGGTCGGGTCAGCCCCAGCATTTT
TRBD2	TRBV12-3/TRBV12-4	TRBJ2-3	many	CASSPWTSANTQYF	TGTGCCAGCAGTCCATGGACTAGCGCGAATACGCAGTATTTT
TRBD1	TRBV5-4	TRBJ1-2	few	CASSGGQVGNYGYTF	TGTGCCAGCAGCGGGGGACAGGTGGGGAACTATGGCTACACCTTC
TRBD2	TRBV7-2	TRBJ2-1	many	CASSPVAGGRDNEQFF	TGTGCCAGCAGCCCCGTAGCGGGAGGAAGGGACAATGAGCAGTTCTTC
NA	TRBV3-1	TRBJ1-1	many	CASSQEPGSTEAFF	TGTGCCAGCAGCCAAGAGCCCGGGAGCACTGAAGCTTTCTTT
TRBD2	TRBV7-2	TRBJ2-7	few	CASSEVGGSSYEQYF	TGTGCCAGCAGCGAGGTAGGCGGGAGCTCCTACGAGCAGTACTTC
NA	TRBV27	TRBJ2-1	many	CASSLESGEQFF	TGTGCCAGCAGTTTAGAGTCTGGTGAGCAGTTCTTC
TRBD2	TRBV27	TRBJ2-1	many	CASSRRGTSLINEQFF	TGTGCCAGCAGTCGGAGAGGGACTAGCTTAATAAATGAGCAGTTCTTC
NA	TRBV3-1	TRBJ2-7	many	CASSTRDLYEQYF	TGTGCCAGCAGCACCCGGGACCTCTACGAGCAGTACTTC
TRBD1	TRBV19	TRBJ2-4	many	CASSAPDRGDIQYF	TGTGCCAGTAGTGCCCCGGACAGGGGTGACATTCAGTACTTC
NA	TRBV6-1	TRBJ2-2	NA	CASSEPQETNTGELFF	TGTGCCAGCAGTGAGCCTCAGGAGACGAACACCGGGGAGCTGTTTTTT